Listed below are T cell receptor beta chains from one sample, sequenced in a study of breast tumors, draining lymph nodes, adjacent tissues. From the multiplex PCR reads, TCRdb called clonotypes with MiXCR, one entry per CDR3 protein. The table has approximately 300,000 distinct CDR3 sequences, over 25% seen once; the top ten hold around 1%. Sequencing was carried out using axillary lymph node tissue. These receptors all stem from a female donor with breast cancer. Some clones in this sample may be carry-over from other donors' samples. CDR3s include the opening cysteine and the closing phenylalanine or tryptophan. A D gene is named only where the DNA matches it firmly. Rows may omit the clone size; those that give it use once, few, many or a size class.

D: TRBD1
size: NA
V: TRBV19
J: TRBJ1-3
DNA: TGTGCCAGTAGTTTGGGACAGGGGGGTACGGGAAACACCATATATTTT
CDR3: CASSLGQGGTGNTIYF

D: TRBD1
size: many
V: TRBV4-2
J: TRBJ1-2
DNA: TGTGCCAGCAGCCAGGACAGGGGTGCAGGCTACACCTTC
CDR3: CASSQDRGAGYTF

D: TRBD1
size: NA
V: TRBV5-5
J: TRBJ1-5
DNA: TGTGCCAGCAGTTTAGGCCCTACAGGGGTAGTCAACCAGCCCCAGCATTTT
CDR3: CASSLGPTGVVNQPQHF

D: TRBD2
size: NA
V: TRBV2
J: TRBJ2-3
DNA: TGTGCCAGCTCCCTACAGGGACTAGGCCCGTACACAGATACGCAGTATTTT
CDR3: CASSLQGLGPYTDTQYF

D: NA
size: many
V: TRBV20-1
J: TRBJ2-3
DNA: TGCAGTGCTAGAGCATCTAGCTCTCTGAGCACAGATACGCAGTATTTT
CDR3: CSARASSSLSTDTQYF

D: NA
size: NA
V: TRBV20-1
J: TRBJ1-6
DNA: TGCAGTGCTAGAGGACCCCACAGGTCACCCCTCCACTTT
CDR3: CSARGPHRSPLHF

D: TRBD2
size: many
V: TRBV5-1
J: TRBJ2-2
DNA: TGCGCCAGCAGCTTGACCGGGACTAAATTTAGAGACGGCGGGGAGCTGTTTTTT
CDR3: CASSLTGTKFRDGGELFF

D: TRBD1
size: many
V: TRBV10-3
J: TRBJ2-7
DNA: TGTGCCATCACAAGTGGCAGGGGGCGAGGCGAGCAGTACTTC
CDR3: CAITSGRGRGEQYF

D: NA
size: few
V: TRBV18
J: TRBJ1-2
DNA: TGTGCCAGCTCACTAGGGGTAGAGGCGGGCTATGGCTACACCTTC
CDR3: CASSLGVEAGYGYTF

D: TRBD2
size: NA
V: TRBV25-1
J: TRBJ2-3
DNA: TGTGCCAGCAGTGTTGGCGGGAGGGCTTCAGATACGCAGTATTTT
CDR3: CASSVGGRASDTQYF

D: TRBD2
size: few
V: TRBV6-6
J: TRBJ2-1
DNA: TGTGCCAGCAGTTGGACTAGCGGAGCTCTCGGCAATGAGCAGTTCTTC
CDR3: CASSWTSGALGNEQFF

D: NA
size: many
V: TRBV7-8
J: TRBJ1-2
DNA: TGTGCCAGCAGTTATGCCAGAGGGCGGAATGGCTACACCTTC
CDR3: CASSYARGRNGYTF

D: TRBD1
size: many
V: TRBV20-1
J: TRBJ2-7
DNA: TGCAGTGCGGGGGGACAGGTCTCGACCTACGAGCAGTACTTC
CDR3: CSAGGQVSTYEQYF

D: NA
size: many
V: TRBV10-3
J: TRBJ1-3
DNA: TGTGCCATCACACGGGAGCCTGGAAACACCATATATTTT
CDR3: CAITREPGNTIYF

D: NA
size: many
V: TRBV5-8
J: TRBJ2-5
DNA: TGTGCCAGCAGCCCCGCCCGGACGGGAAAAGAGACCCAGTACTTC
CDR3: CASSPARTGKETQYF

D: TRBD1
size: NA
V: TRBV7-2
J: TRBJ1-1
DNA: TGTGCCAGCAGCTTGGACAGGTCGGACACTGAAGCTTTCTTT
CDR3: CASSLDRSDTEAFF

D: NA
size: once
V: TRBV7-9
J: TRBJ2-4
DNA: TGTGCCAGCAGTTTAGGGGGGGGACAGGATGTGGCCAAAAACATTCAGTACTTC
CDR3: CASSLGGGQDVAKNIQYF

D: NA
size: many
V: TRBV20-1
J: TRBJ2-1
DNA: TGCAGTGCTAGAGGTTCGGGAGTGGGCAATGAGCAGTTCTTC
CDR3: CSARGSGVGNEQFF

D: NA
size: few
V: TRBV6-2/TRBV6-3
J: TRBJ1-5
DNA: TGTGCCAGCAGTCACTCAGTATGGGATCAGCCCCAGCATTTT
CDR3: CASSHSVWDQPQHF

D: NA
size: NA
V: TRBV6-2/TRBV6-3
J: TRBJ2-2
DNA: TGTGCCAGCAGCGCCGGGTTAACGGGCACCGGGGAGCTGTTTTTT
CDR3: CASSAGLTGTGELFF

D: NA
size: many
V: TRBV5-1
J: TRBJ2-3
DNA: TGCGCCAGCAGCTTGGGGACACTAGCCACAGATACGCAGTATTTT
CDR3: CASSLGTLATDTQYF

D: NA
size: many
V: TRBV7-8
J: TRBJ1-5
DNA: TGTGCCAGCAGCTTTTCAGGGGCGAATAGCAATCAGCCCCAGCATTTT
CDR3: CASSFSGANSNQPQHF

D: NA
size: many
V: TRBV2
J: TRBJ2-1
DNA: TGTGCCAGCAGTGCCGACGGGAGAAGGTACAATGAGCAGTTCTTC
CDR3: CASSADGRRYNEQFF

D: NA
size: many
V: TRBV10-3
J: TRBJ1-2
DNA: TGTGCCATCAAGGCCCGGGCCCAAGGGCTGGATGGCTACACCTTC
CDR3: CAIKARAQGLDGYTF

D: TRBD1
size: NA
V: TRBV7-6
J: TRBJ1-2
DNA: TGTGCCAGCAGCCGCGACCCCGGACAGGCACGAAATGGCTACACCTTC
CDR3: CASSRDPGQARNGYTF

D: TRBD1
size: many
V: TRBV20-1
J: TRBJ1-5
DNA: TGCAGTGCCGGGGACAGCTTGGGCAATCAGCCCCAGCATTTT
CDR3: CSAGDSLGNQPQHF

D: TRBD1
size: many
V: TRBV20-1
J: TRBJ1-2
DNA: TGCAGTGCCCCCAGGGGGGGGTTGTTCGGCTACACCTTC
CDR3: CSAPRGGLFGYTF

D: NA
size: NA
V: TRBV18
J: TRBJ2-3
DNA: TGTGCCAGCTCACGAGGGCCCCCTTTAAACACAGATACGCAGTATTTT
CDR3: CASSRGPPLNTDTQYF

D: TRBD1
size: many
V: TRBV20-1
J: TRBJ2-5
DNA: TGCAGTGCTAGAGCCGGGACAGGGCTCGAGACCCAGTACTTC
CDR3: CSARAGTGLETQYF

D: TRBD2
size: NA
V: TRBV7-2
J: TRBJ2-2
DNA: TGTGCCAGCAGCTTAATAGCGGGAGGGCCGATCGGGGAGCTGTTTTTT
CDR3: CASSLIAGGPIGELFF

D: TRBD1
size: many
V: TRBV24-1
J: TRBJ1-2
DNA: TGTGCCACCAGTGGAGGGACAGGGTATGGCTACACCTTC
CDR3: CATSGGTGYGYTF

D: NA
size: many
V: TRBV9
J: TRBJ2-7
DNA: TGTGCCAGCAGCCCATCTTGGGGAGAGCAGTACTTC
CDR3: CASSPSWGEQYF

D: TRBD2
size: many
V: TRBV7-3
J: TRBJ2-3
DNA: TGTGCCAGCAGCAAGGGACTAGGAGGGGTAGATACGCAGTATTTT
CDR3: CASSKGLGGVDTQYF

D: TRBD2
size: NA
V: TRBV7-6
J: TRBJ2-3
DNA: TGTGCCAGCAGCAGCTATCGGGAGGGCACAGATACGCAGTATTTT
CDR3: CASSSYREGTDTQYF

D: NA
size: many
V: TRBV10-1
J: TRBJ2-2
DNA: TGCGCCAGCAGTGATCGGAGGGGATACACCGGGGAGCTGTTTTTT
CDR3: CASSDRRGYTGELFF

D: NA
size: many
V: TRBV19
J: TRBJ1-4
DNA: TGTGCCAGTAGTATAGGCAGAGTTAATGAAAAACTGTTTTTT
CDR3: CASSIGRVNEKLFF

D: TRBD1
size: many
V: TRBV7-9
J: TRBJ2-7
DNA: TGTGCCAGCCGTCCCGGGACAGATTTCTACGAGCAGTACTTC
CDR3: CASRPGTDFYEQYF

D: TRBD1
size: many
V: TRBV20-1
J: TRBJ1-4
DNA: TGCAGTGCTCAACGATTATTCGGGGACAGGGCTGAAAAACTGTTTTTT
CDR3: CSAQRLFGDRAEKLFF

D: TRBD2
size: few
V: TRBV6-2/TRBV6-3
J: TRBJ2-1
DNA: TGTGCCAGCAGTTCTTTAGCGGGAGTGGGGGATGAGCAGTTCTTC
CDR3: CASSSLAGVGDEQFF

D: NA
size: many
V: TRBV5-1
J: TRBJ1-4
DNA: TGCGCCAGCAGCTCCTCGGATCCCCGGGAAAAACTGTTTTTT
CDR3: CASSSSDPREKLFF

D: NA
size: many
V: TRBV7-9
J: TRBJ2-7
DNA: TGTGCCAGCAGCCCCGCTATCTCCTACGAGCAGTACTTC
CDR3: CASSPAISYEQYF

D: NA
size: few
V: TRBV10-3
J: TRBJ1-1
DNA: TGTGCCATCCAGCAGGGGAGGGGTGCCGCTGAAGCTTTCTTT
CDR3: CAIQQGRGAAEAFF